A single sample gave rise to the 21 T cell receptor beta chains below, sequenced in a study of cytomegalovirus exposure and HLA in healthy donors. Use of 60 Vbeta and 13 Jbeta primers characterized the PCR. Data came from immunoSEQ multiplex PCR; TCRdb stores just in-frame clones and leaves some out. This sample yields about 120,000 clones, of which about four fifths are seen a single time; 7.5% to 9.5% belongs to the top ten. Sequenced input: PBMCs. The receptors stem from a female donor in good health and CMV-seropositive.

This clone appeared a few times. The chain has TRBV9 and TRBJ2-5; 9 nucleotides line up with TRBD2. This CDR3 has 15 residues. Looked up from germline, CDR1 is SGDLS and CDR2 is YYNGEE. V shed 0 bases, J shed 2 bases, and the junction held 2 bases outside the gene matches. This CDR3 reads CASSVAGLAQETQYF. Written as DNA, the CDR3 is TGTGCCAGCAGCGTAGCCGGACTAGCGCAAGAGACCCAGTACTTC. The complete variable domain, with remaining parts taken from reference TRBV9 and TRBJ2-5, reads DSGVTQTPKHLITATGQRVTLRCSPRSGDLSVYWYQQSLDQGLQFLIQYYNGEERAKGNILERFSAQQFPDLHSELNLSSLELGDSALYFCASSVAGLAQETQYFGPGTRLLVL.

This clone was observed a single time. The V call is TRBV5-1, the J call TRBJ2-2; weak D call: TRBD2 (5 bases). The V gene's germline CDR1 is SGHRS and CDR2 YFSETQ. Trimming removed 3 bases at V and 6 bases at J, with 12 bases between. This CDR3 contains 14 residues. CDR3 amino acids: CASSSDYIPGELFF. Written as DNA, the CDR3 is TGCGCCAGCAGCTCAGACTATATACCCGGGGAGCTGTTTTTT.

This chain joins TRBV18 and TRBJ2-5, with 7 bases lining up with TRBD2. CDR3 length equals 13 residues. Germline CDR1 reads KGHSH; CDR2 reads LQKENI. J was trimmed by 5 bases and V by 6 bases; bases with no gene match: 6. CDR3 coding DNA: TGTGCCAGCTCGGGAGGGTCCCAGGAGACCCAGTACTTC. It yields the protein CASSGGSQETQYF.

The genes are TRBV5-1 and TRBJ2-4; possible D gene TRBD2, 5 bases. V lost 1 base and J lost 2, with 16 bases in between. The CDR3 is 17 amino acids. Per the germline V gene, CDR1 is SGHRS and CDR2 is YFSETQ. The DNA of the CDR3 is TGCGCCAGCAGCTTGCCGTGGACTCCTGGTACCAAAAACATTCAGTACTTC. This gives the protein CASSLPWTPGTKNIQYF.

The J gene is TRBJ2-5, the V gene TRBV29-1; D is undetermined. The germline V and J ends were trimmed by 1 base and 4 bases, with 7 bases remaining between them. Germline lookup yields CDR1 SQVTM and CDR2 ANQGSEA. This CDR3 is built from 12 residues. CDR3 bases: TGCAGCGTTGAAGGACAATCAGAGACCCAGTACTTC. Amino acids: CSVEGQSETQYF.

The chain has TRBV2 and TRBJ2-7, with TRBD1 matching over 7 bases. The trim removed 2 bases at V and 5 bases at J, leaving 3 bases unmatched. The CDR3 loop spans 13 amino acids. Germline V gene lookup returns CDR1 SNHLY and CDR2 FYNNEI. DNA for the CDR3: TGTGCCAGCAGTGAAAACCAGGGGGACGAGCAGTACTTC. Translated, it gives CASSENQGDEQYF.

The chain employs TRBV6-1 and TRBJ1-5; TRBD1 aligns across 8 bases. The V gene end was trimmed by 6 bases and the J gene end by 6 bases; junction bases not matched to a gene: 7. The V gene's germline CDR1 is MNHNS and CDR2 SASEGT. The CDR3 length is 14 residues. The CDR3 protein is CASSGQGASQPQHF. The CDR3 region has the DNA TGTGCCAGCAGCGGACAGGGCGCGAGTCAGCCCCAGCATTTT.

The chain carries TRBV6-5 and TRBJ1-5; possibly TRBD1 for D (5 bases). The CDR3 is 14 residues long. V shed 6 bases and J shed 1 base, with 10 bases lying between them. Germline V CDR1 and CDR2: MNHEY, SVGAGI. Written as DNA, the CDR3 is TGTGCCAGCAGCCCAGGGAGGAGCAATCAGCCCCAGCATTTT. It specifies CASSPGRSNQPQHF.

This CDR3 reads CASSSAGGPSPLHF. As DNA, the CDR3 is TGTGCCAGCAGCTCGGCGGGGGGTCCTTCACCCCTCCACTTT. The chain recombines TRBV5-4 with TRBJ1-6; a weak D match, TRBD1 (5 bases). The CDR3 is 14 amino acids. The V end lost 3 bases, the J end lost 9 bases, and 13 bases lay between the germline ends. The germline CDR1 and CDR2 sequences are SGHNT and YYREEE (reference sequence).

The chain recombines TRBV5-5 with TRBJ1-1, with 7 bases aligning to TRBD1. Looked up from germline, CDR1 is SGHKS and CDR2 is YYEKEE (reference sequence). J lost 10 bases, V lost 5 bases, and 8 bases had no gene match. The CDR3 runs to 12 residues. CDR3 residues: CASRMTGSIAFF. The CDR3 DNA is TGTGCCAGCAGAATGACAGGGTCCATAGCTTTCTTT.

The chain recombines TRBV4-2 with TRBJ2-6, with 7 bases that match TRBD1. Germline CDR1 and CDR2: LGHNA and YNFKEQ. The V and J ends lost 1 base and 0 bases, in that order; junction bases with no gene match: 3. This CDR3 spans 17 amino acids. DNA of the CDR3: TGTGCCAGCAGCCAAGGGGACAGCTACTCTGGGGCCAACGTCCTGACTTTC. This translates into CASSQGDSYSGANVLTF.

Remarks on this clone: At the DNA level, this CDR3 is encoded by other sequences in the same sample as well. The rearrangement uses TRBV25-1 and TRBJ2-5; D may be TRBD1 (5 bases). CDR1 and CDR2 (germline): MGHDK, SYGVNS. Trimming removed 8 bases at V and 4 bases at J, with 11 bases between. The CDR3 contains 12 residues. The CDR3 nucleotides read TGTGCCAGCGGGCGAAGGGGAGAGACCCAGTACTTC. Translating gives CASGRRGETQYF.

This clone was found a few times. The rearrangement uses TRBV18 and TRBJ1-5, with TRBD1 as a possible D gene (5 bases). Trimming removed 1 base at V and 5 bases at J, with 9 bases between. Germline V gives CDR1 KGHSH, CDR2 LQKENI. The CDR3 covers 14 residues. The CDR3, as DNA: TGTGCCAGCTCACCACTTAGGGGCTATCAGCCCCAGCATTTT. It is translated as CASSPLRGYQPQHF.

The V call is TRBV18, the J call TRBJ1-6; D gene ambiguous. CDR3 length: 15 amino acids. Germline V gene sequence: CDR1 KGHSH, CDR2 LQKENI. V lost 4 bases and J 6 bases, leaving 13 bases between the germline ends. CDR3 bases: TGTGCCAGCTCACTCGACGGGGAACCTAATTCACCCCTCCACTTT. It encodes CASSLDGEPNSPLHF.

Many counts were recorded for this clone. The gene calls are TRBV30 and TRBJ1-1; D is possibly TRBD1 (6 bases). This CDR3 has 13 residues. V dropped 1 base and J dropped 2 bases, with 8 bases sitting between them. Germline V gene sequence: CDR1 GTSNPN, CDR2 SVGIG (reference sequence). The CDR3 is CAWSAGVNTEAFF. The CDR3 DNA is TGTGCCTGGAGTGCAGGGGTAAACACTGAAGCTTTCTTT.

This rearrangement joins TRBV18 to TRBJ2-7, with TRBD2 matching over 14 bases. The germline CDR1 and CDR2 sequences are KGHSH and LQKENI. The CDR3 spans 17 residues. Trimming took 3 bases from V and 4 from J; bases not matched to a gene: 8. The CDR3 DNA follows: TGTGCCAGCTCACCGGGGACTAGCGGGGGATTTGATTACGAGCAGTACTTC. Its translation: CASSPGTSGGFDYEQYF.

V gene TRBV7-9 combines with J gene TRBJ2-1; D possibly corresponds to TRBD1 (5 bases). Trimming shortened V by 8 bases and J by 5 bases, and 13 bases separated the two germline ends. In germline, CDR1 is SEHNR, CDR2 FQNEAQ (reference sequence). The CDR3 contains 13 residues. CDR3 sequence (DNA): TGTGCCAGCGGGGCCACCCCCAACAATGAGCAGTTCTTC. Its protein is CASGATPNNEQFF.

In this sample, this clone turned up a few times. The V call is TRBV4-1, the J call TRBJ2-7; 8 bases align to TRBD1. The CDR3 consists of 15 residues. The germline gives CDR1 MGHRA, CDR2 YSYEKL. Germline trimming cut 4 bases from V and 6 bases from J; bases unmatched to any gene: 11. CDR3 in amino acids: CASSLPGQVRSEQYF. CDR3 nucleotides: TGCGCCAGCAGCCTACCGGGACAGGTGAGGAGCGAGCAGTACTTC.

The genes are TRBV27 and TRBJ1-2, with a possible D match to TRBD1 (5 bases). Trimming shortened V by 3 bases and J by 0 bases, and 11 bases separated the two germline ends. This CDR3 contains 15 residues. Germline CDR1 reads MNHEY; CDR2 reads SMNVEV (reference sequence). The CDR3 loop is CASSFIGGANYGYTF. Here the CDR3 DNA reads TGTGCCAGCAGTTTTATCGGGGGAGCTAACTATGGCTACACCTTC.

This chain joins TRBV19 and TRBJ2-3, with TRBD2 matching over 8 bases. V was clipped by 1 base and J by 9 bases; unmatched bases: 3. CDR1 is LNHDA, CDR2 SQIVND, per germline (reference sequence). The CDR3 totals 13 residues. CDR3 coding DNA: TGTGCCAGTAGTATAGTCACTAGCGGAACGCAGTATTTT. Translated, it gives CASSIVTSGTQYF.

This clone showed up just a few times. Other DNA sequences from this sample encode an identical CDR3 as well. This rearrangement joins TRBV5-1 to TRBJ1-4, with 10 bases that match TRBD1. The CDR3 runs 14 residues. Looked up from germline, CDR1 is SGHRS and CDR2 is YFSETQ. Trimming at V came to 4 bases and at J to 5 bases, leaving 2 bases not matched to a gene. The CDR3 region has the DNA TGCGCCAGCAGCCTGGGACAGGGGAATGAAAAACTGTTTTTT. Its translation: CASSLGQGNEKLFF.